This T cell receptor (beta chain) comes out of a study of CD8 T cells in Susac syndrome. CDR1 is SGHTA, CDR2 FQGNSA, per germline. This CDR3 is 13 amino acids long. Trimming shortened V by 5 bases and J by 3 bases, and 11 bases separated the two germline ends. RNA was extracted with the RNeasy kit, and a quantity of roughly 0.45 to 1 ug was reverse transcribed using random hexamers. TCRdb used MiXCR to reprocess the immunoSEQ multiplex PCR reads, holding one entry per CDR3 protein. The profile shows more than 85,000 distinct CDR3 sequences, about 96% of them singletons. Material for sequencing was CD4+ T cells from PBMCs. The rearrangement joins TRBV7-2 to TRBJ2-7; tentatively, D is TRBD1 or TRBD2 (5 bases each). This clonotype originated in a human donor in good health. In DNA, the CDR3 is TGTGCCAGCAGCCCGGGACCGGGCTACGAGCAGTACTTC. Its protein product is CASSPGPGYEQYF. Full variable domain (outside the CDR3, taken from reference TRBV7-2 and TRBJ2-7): GAGVSQSPSNKVTEKGKDVELRCDPISGHTALYWYRQSLGQGLEFLIYFQGNSAPDKSGLPSDRFSAERTGGSVSTLTIQRTQQEDSAVYLCASSPGPGYEQYFGPGTRLTVT.